This TCR beta chain was observed in a study of blood T cells in healthy people across ages. Notes on the study in general: Percentage of naive T cells showed a strong correlation with TCR beta diversity. Age brought a roughly linear fall in TCR beta diversity measured per million T cells.

Each donor was a healthy Caucasian individual from Russia, aged roughly 6 to 100. There are 15 residues in the CDR3. V lost 0 bases to trimming and J lost 2 bases, with 11 bases between them. The germline CDR1 and CDR2 sequences are SGDLS and YYNGEE. In this sample, this clonotype turned up many times. The antigen is undetermined. For the second PCR, which ran for about 6 to 11 cycles, a sample-barcoded 5' primer and a J-beta primer mix were used. TCRdb ran MiXCR on the 5' RACE reads and lists one entry per CDR3 protein. The table has hundreds of thousands of distinct CDR3 sequences, roughly half seen once.

This receptor was obtained from an elderly woman in good health. The sample consisted of blood. The rearrangement joins TRBV9 to TRBJ2-5; D is perhaps TRBD1 (5 bases). CDR3 loop: CASSVEGQNQETQYF. The CDR3 DNA reads TGTGCCAGCAGCGTAGAGGGGCAGAATCAAGAGACCCAGTACTTC.